The 5 T cell receptor beta chains listed next were all sequenced from one sample in a study of blood T cell repertoires in COVID-19 (dated by TCRdb to about 2020). The library was obtained by the immunoSEQ multiplex PCR assay. The table was pulled from immuneACCESS by TCRdb, which kept in-frame rearrangements only. Such tables lose some clones; where checked, under half of the loss comes from unresolved V genes, and the rest has no known cause. The sample profile shows some 70,000 clones; around 87% of them were found once. Together, the top ten hold 15% to 20% of the sample. Sequenced sample: peripheral blood. The source is a man between 35 and 55 years old with COVID-19, enrolled during active disease.

This clone was seen only once. The rearrangement links TRBV2 to TRBJ1-4; no reliable D call. Germline V gene sequence: CDR1 SNHLY, CDR2 FYNNEI. The CDR3 runs 14 residues. V lost 4 bases to trimming and J lost 10 bases, with 16 bases between them. The CDR3 loop reads CASSVVTSIRKLFF. The CDR3 nucleotides read TGTGCCAGCAGTGTTGTCACGAGCATTCGAAAACTGTTTTTT.

The chain recombines TRBV15 with TRBJ2-1; maybe TRBD2 (7 bases). Trimming took 5 bases from V and 9 from J, leaving 23 bases between them. Germline V CDR1 and CDR2: LNHNV, YYDKDF (reference sequence). This CDR3 comprises 16 residues. As DNA, the CDR3 is TGTGCCACCAGCCGGAACTTTGGTGCGGGGGCGGGTGAGCAGTTCTTC. It yields the protein CATSRNFGAGAGEQFF.

The J gene is TRBJ2-3, the V gene TRBV3-1 (or the pseudogene TRBV3-2), with 8 bases that match TRBD2. V shed 5 bases and J 4 bases; nucleotides not matched to a gene: 8. The V gene's germline CDR1 is LGHDT and CDR2 YNNKEL (reference sequence). The CDR3 covers 15 residues. The CDR3 is CASSIWRGEADTQYF. In nucleotides, the CDR3 is TGTGCCAGCAGCATATGGCGGGGGGAGGCAGATACGCAGTATTTT.

J is TRBJ2-7 and V is TRBV6-6; 8 bases are a match to TRBD1. Germline V CDR1 and CDR2: MNHNY, SVGAGI (reference sequence). With V trimmed by 6 bases and J by 5 bases, 6 bases remained unmatched. The CDR3 has 13 amino acids. CDR3 region: CASRLTGADEQYF. Written as DNA, the CDR3 is TGTGCCAGCAGACTGACAGGGGCGGACGAGCAGTACTTC.

This sequence joins TRBV3-1 (or the pseudogene TRBV3-2) and TRBJ1-6; D not certain. Trimming shortened V by 0 bases and J by 7 bases, and 10 bases separated the two germline ends. Per the germline V gene, CDR1 is LGHDT and CDR2 is YNNKEL (reference sequence). This CDR3 comprises 15 residues. The DNA of the CDR3 is TGTGCCAGCAGCCAAGACTCCGGGAACAATTCACCCCTCCACTTT. This translates into CASSQDSGNNSPLHF.